This T cell receptor (beta chain) is from a study of blood T cell repertoires in COVID-19. CDR1 and CDR2 (germline): MNHEY, SVGEGT. The V and J ends lost 2 bases and 3 bases respectively, with 19 bases between them. The CDR3 runs to 17 residues. Assay: immunoSEQ multiplex PCR; the TCRdb copy retains only in-frame clones and omits some. The sample contains roughly 230,000 clones, 85% of which appear only once. J is TRBJ1-1 and V is TRBV6-2 or TRBV6-3, with D tentatively TRBD1 (6 bases). The sequenced sample was PBMCs or T cells enriched from blood (not recorded which). This sequence was found in a woman aged 50 to 60 who had been exposed to COVID-19. The chain's CDR3 is CASSYAMTGSLDTEAFF. The CDR3 DNA sequence: TGTGCCAGCAGTTACGCAATGACAGGTAGCCTGGACACTGAAGCTTTCTTT.